This T cell receptor beta chain appears in the sequencing data of a study of T-cell reconstitution after alpha-beta-depleted transplantation in children. Findings of the study overall: Counts and diversity of T cells one year after transplant came mostly from newly produced T cells.

The V and J ends lost 2 bases and 1 base respectively, with 17 bases between them. The CDR3 sequence is 17 residues long. The germline V gene has CDR1 SNHLY and CDR2 FYNNEI. During its preparation, the TCRbeta library received unique molecular identifiers. TCRdb independently ran MiXCR on the PCR reads; one entry per CDR3 protein. This sample has a few hundred thousand distinct CDR3 sequences, with 13% found just once. Details on this clonotype: Its antigen is not known.

The sequence was obtained from a male patient aged 10-17 years who had a stem cell transplant for acute myeloid leukemia, so the T cells may come from the graft donor. Material: PBMCs, mostly from graft donor cells, obtained 360 days after TCRalphabeta/CD19-depleted stem cell transplant. V usage is TRBV2 and J usage is TRBJ1-1, with no clear D. The CDR3 reads CASSELRTPPGNTEAFF. The CDR3, as DNA: TGTGCCAGCAGTGAACTTCGCACACCTCCGGGGAACACTGAAGCTTTCTTT.